The 19 T cell receptor beta chains reported below all come from one sample, sequenced in a study of cytomegalovirus exposure and HLA in healthy donors. Primers for the PCR totalled 60 Vbeta and 13 Jbeta. The table came from immunoSEQ multiplex PCR; TCRdb's copy has only in-frame clones and leaves some out. The data show 90,000 to 100,000 clones, roughly two thirds seen once. The sample comprised PBMCs. Receptors originate from a man aged 45-60 years in good health and CMV-seronegative.

CDR3: CASSAAAYNEQFF. In DNA, the CDR3 is TGCGCCAGCAGTGCAGCGGCCTACAATGAGCAGTTCTTC. This chain uses TRBV10-1 with TRBJ2-1, with D tentatively TRBD2 (5 bases). The CDR3 has 13 amino acids. The V gene's germline CDR1 is WNHNN and CDR2 SYGVQD (reference sequence). V lost 4 bases and J 2 bases, leaving 6 bases between the germline ends.

The table lists this clone with a few counts. The chain is built from TRBV7-2 and TRBJ2-2, with 9 bases fitting TRBD1. V lost 7 bases to trimming and J lost 7 bases; unmatched junction nucleotides: 10. This CDR3 has 15 residues. Germline lookup yields CDR1 SGHTA and CDR2 FQGNSA. This CDR3 reads CASTLGQGDSGELFF. In DNA form, the CDR3 reads TGTGCCAGCACCCTGGGACAGGGCGACAGCGGGGAGCTGTTTTTT.

The CDR3: CASSEQAKAFF. Here the CDR3 DNA reads TGTGCCAGCAGTGAACAGGCTAAAGCTTTCTTT. The V call is TRBV6-5, the J call TRBJ1-1, with D perhaps TRBD1 (5 bases). Germline assignment: CDR1 MNHEY and CDR2 SVGAGI. V was trimmed by 5 bases and J by 9 bases, leaving 10 bases between them. The CDR3 has 11 amino acids.

The V and J genes are TRBV5-4 and TRBJ2-7, with 9 positions matching TRBD1. The V segment lost 2 bases and the J segment 1 base; nucleotides outside the gene matches: 4. CDR3 length: 15 amino acids. The V gene's germline CDR1 is SGHNT and CDR2 YYREEE (reference sequence). CDR3 in amino acids: CASSLQGARSYEQYF. In DNA, the CDR3 is TGTGCCAGCAGCTTACAGGGGGCGAGATCCTACGAGCAGTACTTC. Complete variable domain (other parts from reference TRBV5-4 and TRBJ2-7): ETGVTQSPTHLIKTRGQQVTLRCSSQSGHNTVSWYQQALGQGPQFIFQYYREEENGRGNFPPRFSGLQFPNYSSELNVNALELDDSALYLCASSLQGARSYEQYFGPGTRLTVT.

This rearrangement joins TRBV29-1 to TRBJ2-2; TRBD2 aligns across 7 bases. V was pared by 5 bases and J by 6 bases, with 12 bases of the junction left unmatched. The CDR3 runs to 15 residues. Germline V gives CDR1 SQVTM, CDR2 ANQGSEA. CDR3: CSVHMRRGGAGELFF. DNA for the CDR3: TGCAGCGTTCATATGAGGAGGGGAGGGGCCGGGGAGCTGTTTTTT.

This chain uses TRBV4-2 with TRBJ1-4; D gene unclear. CDR3 size: 17 residues. Germline CDR1 LGHNA, CDR2 YNFKEQ. V was clipped by 0 bases and J by 1 base, with 12 bases between them. CDR3 amino acids: CASSQDRFGVTNEKLFF. As DNA, the CDR3 is TGTGCCAGCAGCCAAGATCGTTTCGGTGTAACTAATGAAAAACTGTTTTTT.

V is TRBV4-3 and J is TRBJ2-4; perhaps TRBD2 as D (5 bases). V was trimmed by 0 bases and J by 7 bases, leaving 19 bases between them. Germline assignment: CDR1 LGHNA and CDR2 YSLEER. This CDR3 is 17 amino acids long. CDR3 nucleotides: TGCGCCAGCAGCCAAGATGAGTATTCGGGAAAGTTCAACATTCAGTACTTC. Residues: CASSQDEYSGKFNIQYF.

This chain links TRBV6-1 with TRBJ2-1, with TRBD2 identical over 10 bases. The CDR3 contains 15 residues. V lost 4 bases and J lost 6; bases outside the gene matches: 6. Germline assignment: CDR1 MNHNS and CDR2 SASEGT. In DNA, the CDR3 is TGTGCCAGCAGTGCACTAGCGGGGTCCAGCAATGAGCAGTTCTTC. Translation gives CASSALAGSSNEQFF.

This chain uses TRBV6-1 with TRBJ2-7; the D gene is possibly TRBD1 (5 bases). The germline gives CDR1 MNHNS, CDR2 SASEGT. The CDR3 has 16 amino acids. The V and J ends lost 0 bases and 7 bases respectively, with 19 bases between them. In DNA form, the CDR3 reads TGTGCCAGCAGTGAAGCGAGTGGGGCAGTTCGAGGAGAGCAGTACTTC. Translating gives CASSEASGAVRGEQYF.

This chain connects TRBV4-3 to TRBJ2-1; 13 bases line up with TRBD2. Germline CDR1 reads LGHNA; CDR2 reads YSLEER. The ends lost 1 base at V and 3 bases at J; junction bases unmatched: 9. The CDR3 is 19 amino acids. The CDR3 here is CASSQGPTTSGGDYNEQFF. CDR3 in DNA: TGCGCCAGCAGCCAAGGCCCCACTACTAGCGGGGGGGACTACAATGAGCAGTTCTTC.

The gene calls are TRBV7-9 and TRBJ2-2; the D is unclear. There are 12 residues in the CDR3. The V gene's germline CDR1 is SEHNR and CDR2 FQNEAQ (reference sequence). V shed 1 base and J shed 7 bases, with 4 bases lying between them. CDR3 DNA sequence: TGTGCCAGCAGCTTAGTAGTCGGGGAGCTGTTTTTT. Protein product: CASSLVVGELFF. Complete variable domain (other parts from reference TRBV7-9 and TRBJ2-2): DTGVSQNPRHKITKRGQNVTFRCDPISEHNRLYWYRQTLGQGPEFLTYFQNEAQLEKSRLLSDRFSAERPKGSFSTLEIQRTEQGDSAMYLCASSLVVGELFFGEGSRLTVL.

V gene TRBV6-1 combines with J gene TRBJ1-4; D is possibly TRBD1 (5 bases). The length of the CDR3 is 17 residues. Trimming removed 1 base from V and 6 bases from J, with 18 bases in between. Germline assignment: CDR1 MNHNS and CDR2 SASEGT. The CDR3 protein is CASSEVLGAGGDEKLFF. The CDR3 nucleotides are TGTGCCAGCAGTGAAGTCCTAGGGGCCGGAGGGGATGAAAAACTGTTTTTT.

This chain links TRBV5-1 with TRBJ2-1; 9 nucleotides align to TRBD2. Germline-derived CDR1 and CDR2 are SGHRS and YFSETQ. Trimming took 4 bases from V and 5 from J; bases not matched to a gene: 16. The CDR3 extends over 18 amino acids. The CDR3 region is CASSILAGGLPTHNEQFF. In DNA, the CDR3 is TGCGCCAGCAGCATACTAGCGGGTGGGCTGCCAACGCACAATGAGCAGTTCTTC. The full variable domain, rest sourced from reference TRBV5-1 and TRBJ2-1, is KAGVTQTPRYLIKTRGQQVTLSCSPISGHRSVSWYQQTPGQGLQFLFEYFSETQRNKGNFPGRFSGRQFSNSRSEMNVSTLELGDSALYLCASSILAGGLPTHNEQFFGPGTRLTVL.

This clone showed up just a few times. This chain links TRBV2 with TRBJ2-1, with TRBD1 identical over 7 bases. Germline V gene lookup returns CDR1 SNHLY and CDR2 FYNNEI. There are 13 residues in the CDR3. J lost 8 bases, V lost 9 bases, and 10 bases had no gene match. The CDR3 DNA reads TGTGCCAGTGGGACAGATATGCTCTATGAGCAGTTCTTC. Translating it yields CASGTDMLYEQFF.

Details on this clone: The junction departs from germline at one end; a sequencing error may be responsible. The chain couples TRBV5-8 to TRBJ2-5, with 10 positions matching TRBD2. The last part of the DNA fits TRBJ2-7 better; the J call may be wrong. CDR1 and CDR2 (germline): SGHTS, YDEGEE. The CDR3 sequence is 15 residues long. The DNA of the CDR3 is TGTGTCAGCAGCTTGACCAGCGGGAGGGATTACGAGCAGTACTTC. The encoded protein is CVSSLTSGRDYEQYF.

The chain recombines TRBV7-2 with TRBJ2-5, with 7 bases lining up with TRBD1. The CDR3 has 15 amino acids. V trimming: 5 bases; J trimming: 0 bases; junction bases outside the gene matches: 6. CDR1 is SGHTA and CDR2 is FQGNSA in the germline V gene. Here the CDR3 DNA reads TGTGCCAGCAGCCCTGGGGACAGCGACCAAGAGACCCAGTACTTC. It translates to CASSPGDSDQETQYF.

The V and J genes are TRBV5-6 and TRBJ2-3, with 7 positions matching TRBD2. Trimming at V came to 4 bases and at J to 2 bases, leaving 10 bases not matched to a gene. The CDR3 sequence is 16 residues long. CDR1 and CDR2 from the germline V gene are SGHDT and YYEEEE. CDR3 sequence: CASSGEGSGITDTQYF. CDR3 coding DNA: TGTGCCAGCAGCGGGGAGGGTAGCGGAATCACAGATACGCAGTATTTT. Supplemented by reference TRBV5-6 and TRBJ2-3, the full variable domain reads DAGVTQSPTHLIKTRGQQVTLRCSPKSGHDTVSWYQQALGQGPQFIFQYYEEEERQRGNFPDRFSGHQFPNYSSELNVNALLLGDSALYLCASSGEGSGITDTQYFGPGTRLTVL.

Only one count was recorded for this clone. This chain joins TRBV5-1 and TRBJ2-7; TRBD1 is a possible D gene (8 bases). Looked up from germline, CDR1 is SGHRS and CDR2 is YFSETQ. The V gene lost 4 bases and the J gene lost 1 base, with 33 bases spanning the gap. This CDR3 is built from 21 residues. CDR3 amino acids: CASSPSTGGEAGTGASYEQYF. The CDR3 nucleotides are TGCGCCAGCAGCCCGAGCACGGGGGGAGAAGCCGGGACAGGCGCATCCTACGAGCAGTACTTC.

The gene calls are TRBV9 and TRBJ2-1, with TRBD2 matching over 9 bases. Germline V gene data show CDR1 as SGDLS and CDR2 as YYNGEE. V lost 4 bases and J lost 5; bases outside the gene matches: 7. The CDR3 length is 15 residues. The CDR3 region has the DNA TGTGCCAGCAGCCCACTAGCGGGCGTCCACAATGAGCAGTTCTTC. It is translated as CASSPLAGVHNEQFF.